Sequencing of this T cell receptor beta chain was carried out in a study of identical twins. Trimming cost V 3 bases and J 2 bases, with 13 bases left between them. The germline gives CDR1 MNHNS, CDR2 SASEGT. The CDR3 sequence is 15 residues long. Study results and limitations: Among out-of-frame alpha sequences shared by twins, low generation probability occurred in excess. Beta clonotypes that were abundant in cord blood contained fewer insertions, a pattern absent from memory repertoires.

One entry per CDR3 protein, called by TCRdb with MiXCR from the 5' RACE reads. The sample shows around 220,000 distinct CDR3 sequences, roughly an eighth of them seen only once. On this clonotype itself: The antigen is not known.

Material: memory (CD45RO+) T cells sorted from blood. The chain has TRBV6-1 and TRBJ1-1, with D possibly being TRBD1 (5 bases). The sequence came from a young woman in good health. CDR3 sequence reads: CASSDAGRINTEAFF. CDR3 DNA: TGTGCCAGCAGTGACGCAGGGCGAATTAACACTGAAGCTTTCTTT.